One and the same sample provided the 2 T cell receptor beta chains below, sequenced in a study of T cell clonality in common variable immunodeficiency. This table comes from immunoSEQ multiplex PCR, and its TCRdb copy is limited to in-frame clones, with some not included. The specimen has about 52,000 clones, none found just once. Sequenced: peripheral blood mononuclear cells. The receptors come from a person aged 18 to 75 in good health.

This clone was seen repeatedly, ten times or more. Read sequence stops 3 residues before the CDR3 end, and the germline J gene provides the missing end. V usage is TRBV20-1 and J usage is TRBJ2-1, with D maybe TRBD2 (6 bases). Germline V gene lookup returns CDR1 DFQATT and CDR2 SNEGSKA (reference sequence). The CDR3 is made up of 15 amino acids. Trimming took 5 bases from V and 6 from J, leaving 20 bases between them. Partial CDR3 DNA: TGCAGTGCTCCCCCTGGCGGGAAGGCCCGCAATGAG. The encoded protein is CSAPPGGKARNE. The whole CDR3 is CSAPPGGKARNEQFF.

A note on this clone: The read ends 3 residues early relative to the CDR3; the germline J gene fills the gap. V and J are TRBV19 and TRBJ1-2; 10 bases match TRBD1. Germline lookup yields CDR1 LNHDA and CDR2 SQIVND (reference sequence). The CDR3 is 14 residues long. CDR3 DNA (partial): TGTGCCAGTAGTACGACCGGGGACAGGGGATGC. Protein sequence: CASSTTGDRGC. The full CDR3 reads CASSTTGDRGCYTF. The whole variable domain, filled in from reference TRBV19 and TRBJ1-2, reads DGGITQSPKYLFRKEGQNVTLSCEQNLNHDAMYWYRQDPGQGLRLIYYSQIVNDFQKGDIAEGYSVSREKKESFPLTVTSAQKNPTAFYLCASSTTGDRGCYTFGSGTRLTVV.